This T cell receptor beta chain was observed in a study of regulatory T cells in long-lasting Graves disease. On the study more broadly: Graves' patients (newly diagnosed) had been on antithyroid drugs under 3 months.

Regarding time point: newly diagnosed GD, antithyroid drugs for less than 3 months. Following extraction of RNA from PBMCs, that RNA was used to make the TCR library. Through Arm-PCR of CDR3 regions and iRepertoire HTBI primers, TCR beta libraries were built. One entry per CDR3 protein results from TCRdb running MiXCR on the multiplex PCR reads. The sample includes a few hundred thousand distinct CDR3 sequences, approximately 12% of them seen just once. CDR3 size: 15 residues. The V gene's germline CDR1 is LNHDA and CDR2 SQIVND (reference sequence). V lost 3 bases to trimming and J lost 5 bases; unmatched junction nucleotides: 4. This sample was shared with a second study, whose subject was T cells in Graves' hyperthyroidism and ophthalmopathy. That report adds: RT-PCR in the first round (using the HTBI primer set) targeted the TCR CDR3. Stable hyperthyroidism was told apart from ophthalmopathy by a model built on 13 V-J features.

Sequenced here: peripheral blood mononuclear cells (PBMCs), sampled at new diagnosis, from a patient treated with antithyroid drugs. The chain combines TRBV19 with TRBJ2-2; 9 bases agree with TRBD1. The sequence derives from a man younger than 45 with Graves disease. The CDR3 here is CASSIGTGLTGELFF. The CDR3 nucleotides are TGTGCCAGTAGTATCGGGACAGGGCTTACCGGGGAGCTGTTTTTT.